Each of the 30 T cell receptor beta chains below was sequenced from the same sample in a study of PD-1 blockade in mismatch repair-deficient tumors. Clones were read by immunoSEQ multiplex PCR, and TCRdb kept only the in-frame ones, dropping some. The table includes approximately 130,000 clones, about 88% detected once. The source material was peripheral blood, sampled 44 weeks after starting pembrolizumab. The receptors were sampled from an adult with mismatch repair-deficient cancer.

The chain combines TRBV28 with TRBJ2-1; possible D gene TRBD2, 6 bases. Trimming took 4 bases from V and 11 from J, leaving 12 bases between them. Germline loops: CDR1 MDHEN, CDR2 SYDVKM. CDR3 size: 12 residues. The CDR3 DNA sequence: TGTGCCAGCAGTTCCCAGGGCGGGAAGCAGTTCTTC. Translating gives CASSSQGGKQFF.

This clone has only a few counts. The V call is TRBV5-1, the J call TRBJ2-7; a possible D gene is TRBD1 (6 bases). CDR1 and CDR2 from the germline V gene are SGHRS and YFSETQ. Trimming removed 3 bases from V and 4 bases from J, with 11 bases in between. The CDR3 is 13 amino acids. CDR3 DNA sequence: TGCGCCAGCAGCTGGCAGGGGTGGTACGAGCAGTACTTC. It encodes CASSWQGWYEQYF.

This clone was counted once. This chain joins TRBV19 and TRBJ2-3, with D possibly matching TRBD1 (5 bases). V lost 2 bases and J lost 3, with 15 bases in between. CDR1 and CDR2 (germline): LNHDA, SQIVND (reference sequence). CDR3 size: 16 residues. The CDR3 protein is CASSIKGQHMTDTQYF. Here the CDR3 DNA reads TGTGCCAGTAGTATAAAGGGGCAGCACATGACAGATACGCAGTATTTT.

The genes are TRBV7-9 and TRBJ2-5, with TRBD1 matching over 9 bases. The V gene's germline CDR1 is SEHNR and CDR2 FQNEAQ (reference sequence). This CDR3 contains 17 residues. V gave up 5 bases and J gave up 5 bases; unmatched junction bases: 15. The CDR3 region is CASSGGDLGQGRETQYF. CDR3 DNA sequence: TGTGCCAGCAGCGGGGGAGATTTGGGACAGGGAAGGGAGACCCAGTACTTC.

The CDR3 spells CASRTGSSTDTQYF. CDR3 sequence (DNA): TGTGCCAGCCGTACGGGCAGTAGCACAGATACGCAGTATTTT. The V call is TRBV2, the J call TRBJ2-3; D not resolved. The CDR3 has 14 amino acids. Looked up from germline, CDR1 is SNHLY and CDR2 is FYNNEI. V was pared by 8 bases and J by 0 bases, with 12 bases between. The full variable domain, in which reference TRBV2 and TRBJ2-3 provide the parts outside the CDR3, is EPEVTQTPSHQVTQMGQEVILRCVPISNHLYFYWYRQILGQKVEFLVSFYNNEISEKSEIFDDQFSVERPDGSNFTLKIRSTKLEDSAMYFCASRTGSSTDTQYFGPGTRLTVL.

As concerns this clone: Compared with germline, one end of the junction differs, possibly owing to a read error. This rearrangement joins TRBV23-1 to TRBJ1-2; no reliable D call. TRBV23-1 carries the ORF label, with uncertain function. The CDR3 has 10 amino acids. CDR3 in DNA: TGCGCCAGCAGCCAATCCGGCTACACCTTC. Residues: CASSQSGYTF.

The sample holds one count of this clone. V is TRBV18 and J is TRBJ1-1; D is uncertain. The CDR3 consists of 13 residues. CDR1 and CDR2 (germline): KGHSH, LQKENI. The germline V and J ends were trimmed by 6 bases and 3 bases, with 11 bases remaining between them. The CDR3 bases are TGTGCCAGCTCCCCTAACCGGGACACTGAAGCTTTCTTT. Protein sequence: CASSPNRDTEAFF.

V is TRBV6-5 and J is TRBJ2-7; 10 bases map to TRBD1. The J segment lost 5 bases and the V segment lost 8 bases, leaving 12 bases of the junction unmatched. The CDR3 runs to 15 residues. The germline CDR1 and CDR2 sequences are MNHEY and SVGAGI. The CDR3 nucleotides are TGTGCCAGCGTGGCGCAGGACAGGGGGGGACACGAGCAGTACTTC. Translation gives CASVAQDRGGHEQYF.

This chain joins TRBV5-1 and TRBJ2-4; 7 bases fit TRBD1. V was pared by 4 bases and J by 9 bases, with 7 bases of the junction left unmatched. The CDR3 sequence is 13 residues long. Germline V CDR1 and CDR2: SGHRS, YFSETQ. The CDR3 is CASSQGQDTIQYF. The CDR3 DNA reads as TGCGCCAGCAGCCAAGGACAGGATACCATTCAGTACTTC.

The chain is built from TRBV30 and TRBJ1-1, with D possibly matching TRBD1 (6 bases). Per germline, CDR1 GTSNPN and CDR2 SVGIG (reference sequence). The ends were cut back, 4 bases at V and 5 bases at J, with 17 bases in the middle. The CDR3 contains 14 residues. CDR3 DNA sequence: TGTGCCTGGAAGGTGGTACAGGGCTGGACTGAAGCTTTCTTT. This gives the protein CAWKVVQGWTEAFF.

This chain connects TRBV29-1 to TRBJ1-1; 8 bases are shared with TRBD1. The germline CDR1 and CDR2 sequences are SQVTM and ANQGSEA. The V gene end was trimmed by 7 bases and the J gene end by 11 bases; junction bases not matched to a gene: 15. The CDR3 totals 13 residues. DNA of the CDR3: TGCAGCGCCCTCCAACAGGGGGTTCGGCGGGCTTTCTTT. Its protein is CSALQQGVRRAFF.

This clone is termed large. The V gene is TRBV27, the J gene TRBJ2-1; D remains unclear. With 0 bases removed from V and 2 bases from J, the gap between germline ends came to 8 bases. The length of the CDR3 is 15 residues. In germline, CDR1 is MNHEY, CDR2 SMNVEV (reference sequence). The CDR3 region has the DNA TGTGCCAGCAGTTTATCCCAGACAACCTACAATGAGCAGTTCTTC. Translated: CASSLSQTTYNEQFF.

The chain links TRBV12-5 to TRBJ2-1, with 9 bases matching TRBD2. CDR1 and CDR2 from the germline V gene are LGHNT and FRNRAP. With 7 bases clipped from V and 6 bases from J, the junction kept 10 bases outside the gene matches. There are 15 residues in the CDR3. CDR3 sequence (DNA): TGTGCTAGTGCCTCACCGGGACTAGCCCTCAATGAGCAGTTCTTC. The encoded protein is CASASPGLALNEQFF.

This chain connects TRBV27 to TRBJ2-7, with D possibly called TRBD1 or TRBD2 (6 bases each). The CDR3 length is 16 residues. Looked up from germline, CDR1 is MNHEY and CDR2 is SMNVEV (reference sequence). Trimming took 7 bases from V and 0 from J, leaving 19 bases between them. The CDR3 bases are TGTGCCAGCATTAGCTTAGGGGGACTGAGCTCCTACGAGCAGTACTTC. Its translation is CASISLGGLSSYEQYF.

The chain links TRBV30 to TRBJ1-1; TRBD1 is a possible D gene (5 bases). Germline V gene sequence: CDR1 GTSNPN, CDR2 SVGIG (reference sequence). V was trimmed by 4 bases and J by 6 bases, leaving 24 bases between them. The CDR3 spans 16 residues. CDR3 in amino acids: CAWTWGLRGDRAEAFF. DNA of the CDR3: TGTGCCTGGACCTGGGGTCTACGGGGGGACCGAGCTGAAGCTTTCTTT.

V gene TRBV7-6 combines with J gene TRBJ2-5; D could derive from TRBD1 or TRBD2 (5 bases each). The germline V gene has CDR1 SGHVS and CDR2 FNYEAQ. The V and J ends lost 5 bases and 6 bases respectively, with 19 bases between them. CDR3 size: 15 residues. The CDR3 DNA reads as TGTGCCAGCAGCCCCGGGGACGGAATATTTCAGACCCAGTACTTC. Translation: CASSPGDGIFQTQYF.

This clone has only a few counts. The chain joins TRBV5-8 to TRBJ2-1; D could derive from TRBD1 or TRBD2 (5 bases each). V dropped 1 base and J dropped 7 bases, with 15 bases sitting between them. CDR1 is SGHTS and CDR2 is YDEGEE in the germline V gene. This CDR3 spans 15 amino acids. This chain's CDR3 is CASSLISRGGNEQFF. The CDR3 DNA follows: TGTGCCAGCAGCTTGATTAGCCGGGGCGGGAATGAGCAGTTCTTC. Full variable domain (remainder filled in from reference TRBV5-8 and TRBJ2-1): EAGVTQSPTHLIKTRGQQATLRCSPISGHTSVYWYQQALGLGLQFLLWYDEGEERNRGNFPPRFSGRQFPNYSSELNVNALELEDSALYLCASSLISRGGNEQFFGPGTRLTVL.

The rearrangement joins TRBV11-3 to TRBJ2-4, with 7 nucleotides matching TRBD1. Germline loops: CDR1 SGHNT, CDR2 YENEEA. This CDR3 is 17 amino acids long. J gave up 8 bases and V 1 base, and 14 bases lay outside the gene matches. The CDR3 sequence is CASSLVWTGKEGDIQYF. The CDR3 nucleotides are TGTGCCAGCAGCTTAGTCTGGACAGGAAAAGAGGGGGACATTCAGTACTTC. Complete variable domain (other parts from reference TRBV11-3 and TRBJ2-4): EAGVVQSPRYKIIEKKQPVAFWCNPISGHNTLYWYLQNLGQGPELLIRYENEEAVDDSQLPKDRFSAERLKGVDSTLKIQPAELGDSAVYLCASSLVWTGKEGDIQYFGAGTRLSVL.

The chain employs TRBV13 and TRBJ2-7; 7 bases map to TRBD2. V dropped 6 bases and J dropped 2; count of bases not matched to a gene: 4. Germline loops: CDR1 PRHDT, CDR2 FYEKMQ (reference sequence). This CDR3 region has 13 residues. The CDR3 DNA reads TGTGCCAGCAGTCACGGACTAGCCTACGAGCAGTACTTC. Protein: CASSHGLAYEQYF. Using reference TRBV13 and TRBJ2-7 for the parts outside the CDR3, the full variable domain is AAGVIQSPRHLIKEKRETATLKCYPIPRHDTVYWYQQGPGQDPQFLISFYEKMQSDKGSIPDRFSAQQFSDYHSELNMSSLELGDSALYFCASSHGLAYEQYFGPGTRLTVT.

This chain links TRBV29-1 with TRBJ1-1; TRBD1 agrees at 9 bases. With 6 bases clipped from V and 3 bases from J, the junction kept 2 bases outside the gene matches. Germline V gene lookup returns CDR1 SQVTM and CDR2 ANQGSEA. The CDR3 covers 12 residues. DNA of the CDR3: TGCAGCGTGGGGGACAGGGACACTGAAGCTTTCTTT. Its translation is CSVGDRDTEAFF.

The V gene is TRBV18, the J gene TRBJ1-2; D ambiguous. V was cut by 3 bases and J by 0 bases, with 11 bases left in between. Per germline, CDR1 KGHSH and CDR2 LQKENI. The CDR3 sequence is 15 residues long. CDR3 loop: CASSPSAGANYGYTF. The CDR3 bases are TGTGCCAGCTCACCGTCGGCGGGTGCTAACTATGGCTACACCTTC. The variable domain in full, completed from reference TRBV18 and TRBJ1-2, reads NAGVMQNPRHLVRRRGQEARLRCSPMKGHSHVYWYRQLPEEGLKFMVYLQKENIIDESGMPKERFSAEFPKEGPSILRIQQVVRGDSAAYFCASSPSAGANYGYTFGSGTRLTVV.

The CDR3 region has the DNA TGTGCCAGCAGCTTAGAGGGACTTATTTACAATGAGCAGTTCTTC. As protein: CASSLEGLIYNEQFF. The chain recombines TRBV11-2 with TRBJ2-1; tentative D call: TRBD2 (6 bases). V was pared by 0 bases and J by 4 bases, with 10 bases between. The CDR3 is 15 residues long. In germline, CDR1 is SGHAT, CDR2 FQNNGV.

The chain links TRBV11-2 to TRBJ2-1, with 9 bases matching TRBD2. The CDR3 has 15 amino acids. The ends lost 1 base at V and 8 bases at J; junction bases unmatched: 6. Germline V lookup: CDR1 SGHAT, CDR2 FQNNGV. CDR3 nucleotide sequence: TGTGCCAGCAGCTTAGGCGGGCGGGAGGGGGATGAGCAGTTCTTC. This gives the protein CASSLGGREGDEQFF.

This clone was observed a handful of times. The chain carries TRBV2 and TRBJ2-5; D is unresolved. Germline V gene lookup returns CDR1 SNHLY and CDR2 FYNNEI. This CDR3 is 14 amino acids long. V shed 3 bases and J shed 4 bases, with 12 bases lying between them. CDR3 sequence (DNA): TGTGCCAGCAGTGAGGAAGGCCATATAGAGACCCAGTACTTC. This translates into CASSEEGHIETQYF.

This chain links TRBV30 with TRBJ2-7, with 7 bases lining up with TRBD1. The CDR3 extends over 13 amino acids. Germline lookup yields CDR1 GTSNPN and CDR2 SVGIG (reference sequence). The junction had 5 bases not matched to a gene; V was cut back by 3 bases and J by 3 bases. The CDR3 nucleotides are TGTGCCTGGAGAAGGGGACAGCGCTACGAGCAGTACTTC. Protein: CAWRRGQRYEQYF.

The chain couples TRBV6-5 to TRBJ2-1; D not certain. Germline CDR1 reads MNHEY; CDR2 reads SVGAGI. V lost 5 bases and J lost 9, with 8 bases in between. The CDR3 spans 11 residues. CDR3 in amino acids: CASSTGGEQFF. The CDR3 DNA sequence: TGTGCCAGCAGTACCGGCGGTGAGCAGTTCTTC.

This rearrangement joins TRBV15 to TRBJ2-3, with 7 nucleotides matching TRBD2. The CDR3 contains 18 residues. After removal of 0 bases from V and 1 base from J, the junction contained 10 bases not matched to a gene. Germline V CDR1 and CDR2: LNHNV, YYDKDF (reference sequence). The CDR3 nucleotides are TGTGCCACCAGCAGAGATCAGTGGCGGGAGTACGGCACAGATACGCAGTATTTT. This gives the protein CATSRDQWREYGTDTQYF.

The chain uses TRBV13 and TRBJ2-7; D is undetermined. The CDR3 is made up of 13 amino acids. The V end lost 2 bases, the J end lost 0 bases, and 5 bases lay between the germline ends. CDR1 is PRHDT and CDR2 is FYEKMQ in the germline V gene (reference sequence). The CDR3, as DNA: TGTGCCAGCAGCTTAAGGGTCTCCTACGAGCAGTACTTC. It codes for CASSLRVSYEQYF.

The chain has TRBV5-1 and TRBJ2-1; D may match TRBD1 or TRBD2 (5 bases each). V lost 0 bases and J lost 4, with 8 bases in between. Germline V gene data show CDR1 as SGHRS and CDR2 as YFSETQ. This CDR3 spans 14 amino acids. CDR3 in DNA: TGCGCCAGCAGCTTGGGGGACCAATACAATGAGCAGTTCTTC. Amino acid sequence: CASSLGDQYNEQFF.

V and J are TRBV11-3 and TRBJ1-1; D gene unclear. The V end was cut by 0 bases, the J end by 0 bases, with 5 bases between. Germline assignment: CDR1 SGHNT and CDR2 YENEEA. The CDR3 sequence is 14 residues long. CDR3 sequence reads: CASSLDPLNTEAFF. The CDR3 DNA sequence: TGTGCCAGCAGCTTAGATCCCCTGAACACTGAAGCTTTCTTT.